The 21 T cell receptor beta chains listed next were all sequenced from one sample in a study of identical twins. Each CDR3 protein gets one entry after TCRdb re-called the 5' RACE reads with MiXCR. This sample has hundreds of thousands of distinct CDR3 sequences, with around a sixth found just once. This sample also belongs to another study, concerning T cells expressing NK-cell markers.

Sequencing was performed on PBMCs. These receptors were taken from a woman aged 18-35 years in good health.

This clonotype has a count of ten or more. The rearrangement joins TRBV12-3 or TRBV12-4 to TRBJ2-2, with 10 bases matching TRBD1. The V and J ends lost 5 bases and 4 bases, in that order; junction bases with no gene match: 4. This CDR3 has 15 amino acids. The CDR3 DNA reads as TGTGCCAGCAGTCGACAGGGGGCCCTCACCGGGGAGCTGTTTTTT. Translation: CASSRQGALTGELFF.

The CDR3 spells CSARGASGGFEQYF. CDR3 sequence (DNA): TGCAGTGCTAGAGGGGCGAGCGGGGGGTTCGAGCAGTACTTC. V usage is TRBV20-1 and J usage is TRBJ2-7; 9 bases are a match to TRBD2. V shed 1 base, J shed 6 bases, and the junction held 7 bases outside the gene matches. This CDR3 is 14 amino acids long. Germline CDR1 DFQATT, CDR2 SNEGSKA (reference sequence).

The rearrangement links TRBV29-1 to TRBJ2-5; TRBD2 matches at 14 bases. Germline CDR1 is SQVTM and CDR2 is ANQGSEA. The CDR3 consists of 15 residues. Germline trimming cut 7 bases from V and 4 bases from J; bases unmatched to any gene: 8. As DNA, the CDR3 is TGCAGCGCTGGCGGACTAGCGGGAGGAGGAGAGACCCAGTACTTC. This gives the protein CSAGGLAGGGETQYF.

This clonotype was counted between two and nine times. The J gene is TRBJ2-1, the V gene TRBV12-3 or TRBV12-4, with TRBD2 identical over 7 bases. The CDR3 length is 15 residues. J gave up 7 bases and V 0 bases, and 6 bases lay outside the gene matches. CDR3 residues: CASSLALSGRNEQFF. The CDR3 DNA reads TGTGCCAGCAGTTTAGCGCTTAGCGGGCGGAATGAGCAGTTCTTC.

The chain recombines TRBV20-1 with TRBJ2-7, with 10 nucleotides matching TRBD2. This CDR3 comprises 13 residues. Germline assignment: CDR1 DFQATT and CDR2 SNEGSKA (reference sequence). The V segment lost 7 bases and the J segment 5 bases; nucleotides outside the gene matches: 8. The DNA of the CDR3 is TGCAGTGTACCCTTAGCGGGAGGCCACGAGCAGTACTTC. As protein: CSVPLAGGHEQYF.

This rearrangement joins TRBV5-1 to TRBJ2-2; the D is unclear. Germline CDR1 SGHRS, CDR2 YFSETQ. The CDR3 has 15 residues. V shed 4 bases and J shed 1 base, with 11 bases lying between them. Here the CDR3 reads CASSLSTMNTGELFF. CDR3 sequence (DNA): TGCGCCAGCAGCCTGAGTACCATGAACACCGGGGAGCTGTTTTTT. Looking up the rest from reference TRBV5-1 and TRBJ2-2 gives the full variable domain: KAGVTQTPRYLIKTRGQQVTLSCSPISGHRSVSWYQQTPGQGLQFLFEYFSETQRNKGNFPGRFSGRQFSNSRSEMNVSTLELGDSALYLCASSLSTMNTGELFFGEGSRLTVL.

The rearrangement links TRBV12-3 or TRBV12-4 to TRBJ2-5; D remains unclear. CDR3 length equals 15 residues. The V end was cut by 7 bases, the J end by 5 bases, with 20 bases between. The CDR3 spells CASNLRVLGSETQYF. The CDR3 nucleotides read TGTGCCAGCAATCTCCGAGTGCTAGGAAGTGAGACCCAGTACTTC.

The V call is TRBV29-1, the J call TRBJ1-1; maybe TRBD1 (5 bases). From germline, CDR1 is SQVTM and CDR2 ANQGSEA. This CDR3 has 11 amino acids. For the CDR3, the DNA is TGCAGTGTGGGACGGCTCACTGAAGCTTTCTTT. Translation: CSVGRLTEAFF.

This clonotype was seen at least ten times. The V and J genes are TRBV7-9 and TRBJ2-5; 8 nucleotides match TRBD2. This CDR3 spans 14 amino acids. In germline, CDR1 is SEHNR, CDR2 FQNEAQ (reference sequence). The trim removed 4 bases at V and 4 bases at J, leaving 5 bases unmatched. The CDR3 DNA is TGTGCCAGCAGCTCAAGCGGGAGCCCAGAGACCCAGTACTTC. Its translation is CASSSSGSPETQYF.

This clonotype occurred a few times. The CDR3 region is CASSYTQTSGRSVNEQFF. CDR3 nucleotide sequence: TGTGCCAGCAGCTATACTCAAACTAGCGGGAGGTCAGTTAATGAGCAGTTCTTC. This rearrangement joins TRBV11-1 to TRBJ2-1, with 12 bases aligning to TRBD2. The CDR3 loop spans 18 amino acids. Trimming removed 4 bases from V and 7 bases from J; junction bases left unmatched: 14. Germline lookup yields CDR1 SGHAT and CDR2 FQDESV (reference sequence).

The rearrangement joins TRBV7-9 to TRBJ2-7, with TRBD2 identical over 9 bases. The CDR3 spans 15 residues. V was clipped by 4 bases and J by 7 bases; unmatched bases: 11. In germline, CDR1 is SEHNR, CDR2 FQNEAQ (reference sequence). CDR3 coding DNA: TGTGCCAGCAGCTCGCGACTAGCGGTATTGGGAGAGCAGTACTTC. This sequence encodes CASSSRLAVLGEQYF.

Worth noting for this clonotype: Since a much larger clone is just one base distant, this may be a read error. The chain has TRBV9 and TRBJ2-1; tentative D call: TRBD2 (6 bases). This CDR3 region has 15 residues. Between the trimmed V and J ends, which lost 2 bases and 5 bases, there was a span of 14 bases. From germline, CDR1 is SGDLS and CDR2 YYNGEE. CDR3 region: CASSVSGVVNNEQFF. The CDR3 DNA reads TGTGCCAGCAGCGTGTCGGGAGTGGTGAACAATGAGCAGTTCTTC.

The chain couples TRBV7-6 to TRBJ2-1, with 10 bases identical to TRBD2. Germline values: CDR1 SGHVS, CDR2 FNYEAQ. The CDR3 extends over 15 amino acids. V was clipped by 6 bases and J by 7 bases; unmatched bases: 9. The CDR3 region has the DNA TGTGCCAGCAGTTTCGGACTAGCGGAACGGAATGAGCAGTTCTTC. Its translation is CASSFGLAERNEQFF.

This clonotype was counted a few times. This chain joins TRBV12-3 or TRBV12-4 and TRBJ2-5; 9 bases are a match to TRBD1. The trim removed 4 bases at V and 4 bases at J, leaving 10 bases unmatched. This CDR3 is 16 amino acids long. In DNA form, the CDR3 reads TGTGCCAGCAGTTCAACAGGGGGCTGGTTGCGAGAGACCCAGTACTTC. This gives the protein CASSSTGGWLRETQYF.

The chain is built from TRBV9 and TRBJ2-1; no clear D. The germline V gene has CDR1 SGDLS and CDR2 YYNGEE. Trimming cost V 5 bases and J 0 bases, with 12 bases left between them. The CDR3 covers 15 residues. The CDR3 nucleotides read TGTGCCAGCAGTTACCCAGAGAGCTCCTACAATGAGCAGTTCTTC. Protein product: CASSYPESSYNEQFF.

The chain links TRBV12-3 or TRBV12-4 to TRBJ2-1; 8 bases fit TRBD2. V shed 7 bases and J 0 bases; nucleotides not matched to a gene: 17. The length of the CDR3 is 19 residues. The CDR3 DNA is TGTGCCAGCACCAAGTCCCCAGCGGGGGACCCGAGCTCCTACAATGAGCAGTTCTTC. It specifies CASTKSPAGDPSSYNEQFF.

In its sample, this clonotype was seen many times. CDR3 sequence reads: CASSLMAIGHEQFF. The CDR3 DNA is TGCGCCAGCAGCTTGATGGCTATAGGGCATGAGCAGTTCTTC. The chain joins TRBV5-1 to TRBJ2-1, with no clear D. The CDR3 runs to 14 residues. Germline CDR1 is SGHRS and CDR2 is YFSETQ. Trimming left V 1 base short and J 8 bases short, with 13 bases between.

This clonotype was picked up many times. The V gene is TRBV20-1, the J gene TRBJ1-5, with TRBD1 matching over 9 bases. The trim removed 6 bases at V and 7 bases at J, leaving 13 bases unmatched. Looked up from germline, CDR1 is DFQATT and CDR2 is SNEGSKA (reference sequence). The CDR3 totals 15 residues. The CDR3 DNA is TGCAGTGCCGTCAGGACGGACAGGGGAGGCCAGCCCCAGCATTTT. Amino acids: CSAVRTDRGGQPQHF.

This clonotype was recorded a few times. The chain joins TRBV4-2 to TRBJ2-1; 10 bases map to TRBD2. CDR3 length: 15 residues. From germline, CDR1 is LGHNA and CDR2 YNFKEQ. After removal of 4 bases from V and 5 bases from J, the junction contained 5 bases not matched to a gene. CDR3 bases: TGTGCCAGCAGCCCGAGCGGGGGGGCCAACAATGAGCAGTTCTTC. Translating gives CASSPSGGANNEQFF.

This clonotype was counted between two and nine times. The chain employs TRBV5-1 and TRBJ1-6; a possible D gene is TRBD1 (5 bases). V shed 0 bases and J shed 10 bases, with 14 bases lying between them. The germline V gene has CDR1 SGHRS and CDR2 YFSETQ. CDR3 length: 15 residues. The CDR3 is CASSLAGRAVSPLHF. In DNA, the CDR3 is TGCGCCAGCAGCTTGGCGGGCAGGGCTGTCTCACCCCTCCACTTT.

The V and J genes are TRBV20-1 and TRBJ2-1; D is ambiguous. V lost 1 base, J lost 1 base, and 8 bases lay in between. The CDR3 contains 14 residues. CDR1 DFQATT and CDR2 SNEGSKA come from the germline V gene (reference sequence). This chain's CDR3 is CSARGRVSYNEQFF. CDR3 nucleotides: TGCAGTGCTAGAGGCCGCGTTTCCTACAATGAGCAGTTCTTC.